This TCR beta chain was identified during a study of T-cell memory formation after mild COVID-19. The wider study: Largely, the TCR clusters proved donor specific. Study-level results: Clones from the second wave (peaking day 37) had unconfirmed SARS-CoV-2 specificity. Clones shrinking between day 15 and 85 showed a balanced CD4/CD8 split, and those that grew later tilted toward CD4+.

The V gene end was trimmed by 6 bases and the J gene end by 5 bases; junction bases not matched to a gene: 4. Germline CDR1 reads SQVTM; CDR2 reads ANQGSEA. There are 12 residues in the CDR3. TCRdb reprocessed the 5' RACE reads via MiXCR and lists one record per CDR3 protein. The sample lists 65,000 to 90,000 distinct CDR3 sequences, 9.5% to 15% occurring once. About this clonotype: What it recognizes is unknown.

The sequence was obtained from a man between 18 and 35 years old who had mild COVID-19 (a few samples of this study predate the infection). Cell type and time point are not known. The rearrangement links TRBV29-1 to TRBJ2-5; 9 positions match TRBD1. The material sequenced was PBMCs or a T cell subset sorted from them (not recorded which). The CDR3 protein is CSVRDRVETQYF. In DNA, the CDR3 is TGCAGCGTGCGGGACAGGGTCGAGACCCAGTACTTC.